The clone carrying this TCR beta chain was counted only a few times. What it recognizes is unknown. As it was prepared, the TCRbeta library received unique molecular identifiers. A single record per CDR3 protein comes from TCRdb applying MiXCR to the PCR reads. Here the sample spans about 460,000 distinct CDR3 sequences, approximately 10% being singletons. This CDR3 has 14 residues. Trimming took off 7 bases at V and 5 bases at J, with 14 bases between the two ends. These data come from a study of T-cell reconstitution after alpha-beta-depleted transplantation in children. General observations from the study: Reportedly, only several hundred clones from non-depleted graft cells drove alpha-beta T-cell counts at about two months. Certain patients had high TCRbeta diversity at day 60, and it came from recipient T cells and thymic progenitors that survived. Once a year had passed after transplant, T-cell counts and diversity came mostly from newly produced T cells.

The V gene is TRBV12-3 or TRBV12-4, the J gene TRBJ2-2; TRBD1 is a possible D gene (6 bases). The specimen was PBMCs, mostly from graft donor cells, collected 180 days after TCRalphabeta/CD19-depleted stem cell transplant. This clonotype was obtained from a female patient aged 2 to 10 who had a stem cell transplant for aplastic anemia, so the T cells may come from the graft donor. The CDR3 nucleotides read TGTGCCAGCATGAGAACAGGGTGGACCGGGGAGCTGTTTTTT. Translation: CASMRTGWTGELFF.